These T cell receptor beta chains were read from a single sample in a study of control samples from healthy donors and cancer patients. Using immunoSEQ multiplex PCR, the repertoire was profiled, and TCRdb retains in-frame clones only, with some absent. The sample holds 200,000 to 250,000 clones, roughly 94% seen once. What was sequenced was blood. Receptors were obtained from a man over 45 in good health. Both conserved end residues are part of each CDR3. Fields, in order: clone size, D gene, V gene, J gene, CDR3 DNA, CDR3 protein. The D gene is left open where the match is weak. The size field is filled for only some rows; it gives once, few, many or a size class.

.	.	TRBV18	TRBJ1-4	TGTGCCAGCTCATCTCGGCCCGTGGAAAAACTGTTTTTT	CASSSRPVEKLFF
.	.	TRBV6-6	TRBJ1-5	TGTGCCAGCAGACCCGACCTGTCAGAAGTGGGGCCCCAGCATTTT	CASRPDLSEVGPQHF
.	.	TRBV10-3	TRBJ1-2	TGTGCCATCAGTGAGTCCCAGATTAACTATGGCTACACCTTC	CAISESQINYGYTF
few	TRBD2	TRBV6-5	TRBJ2-7	TGTGCCAGCAGTTACTCGAAACTAGCGGGGGGGTCCGAGCAGTACTTC	CASSYSKLAGGSEQYF
.	TRBD2	TRBV11-1	TRBJ2-2	TGTGCCAGCAGCCCGACTAGCTGGAACACCGGGGAGCTGTTTTTT	CASSPTSWNTGELFF
.	.	TRBV7-2	TRBJ1-1	TGTGCCAGCAGCTTGAACCGGGACACCCAAGCTTTCTTT	CASSLNRDTQAFF
.	.	TRBV7-9	TRBJ2-1	TGTGCCAGCAGAACTAAACCCGGGATATACAATGAGCAGTTCTTC	CASRTKPGIYNEQFF
.	.	TRBV7-9	TRBJ1-6	TGTGCCAGCAGCGCAATCGGTTCACCCCTCCACTTT	CASSAIGSPLHF
once	.	TRBV20-1	TRBJ1-3	TGCGCTGGGAACTCTGGAAACACCATATATTTT	CAGNSGNTIYF
.	.	TRBV5-1	TRBJ1-5	TGCGCCAGCAGCTTGGCCCCGGATAATCAGCCCCAGCATTTT	CASSLAPDNQPQHF
.	.	TRBV18	TRBJ2-3	TGTGCCAGCTCACCAGGGCCCCCGACAGATACGCAGTATTTT	CASSPGPPTDTQYF
.	TRBD1	TRBV13	TRBJ2-3	TGTGCCAGCAGCCCCCGGCCAGGACAGGGCACAGATACGCAGTATTTT	CASSPRPGQGTDTQYF
.	TRBD1	TRBV4-1	TRBJ2-5	TGCGCCAGCAGTCGGGACAGGGAAGAGACCCAGTACTTC	CASSRDREETQYF
.	TRBD1	TRBV4-3	TRBJ2-7	TGCGCCAGCAGCCAATCCACAGGGGCCCACGAGCAGTACTTC	CASSQSTGAHEQYF
.	.	TRBV21-1	TRBJ1-2	TGTGCCAGCAGCAAAGGAGTAGACAGGGGGAATTATGGCTACACCTTC	CASSKGVDRGNYGYTF